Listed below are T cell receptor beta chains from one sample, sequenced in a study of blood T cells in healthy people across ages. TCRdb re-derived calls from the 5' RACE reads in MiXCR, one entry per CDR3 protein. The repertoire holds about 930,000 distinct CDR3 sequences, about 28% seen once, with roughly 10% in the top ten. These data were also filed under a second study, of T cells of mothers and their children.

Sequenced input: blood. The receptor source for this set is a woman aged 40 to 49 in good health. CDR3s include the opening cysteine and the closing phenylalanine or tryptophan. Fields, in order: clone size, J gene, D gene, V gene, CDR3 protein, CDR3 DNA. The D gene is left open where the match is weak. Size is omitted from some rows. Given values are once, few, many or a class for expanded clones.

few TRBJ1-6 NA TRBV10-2 CASSNNNSPLHF TGCGCCAGCAGCAACAACAATTCACCCCTCCACTTT
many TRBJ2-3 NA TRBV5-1 CASSSTGVKLGTQYF TGCGCCAGCAGCTCCACTGGAGTTAAGTTGGGTACGCAGTATTTT
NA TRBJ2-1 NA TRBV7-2 CASSLGAGPNEQFF TGTGCCAGCAGCTTAGGGGCGGGCCCCAATGAGCAGTTCTTC
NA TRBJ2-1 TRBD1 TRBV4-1 CASGQDQTGGTYNEQFF TGCGCCAGCGGCCAAGACCAAACAGGGGGCACCTACAATGAGCAGTTCTTC
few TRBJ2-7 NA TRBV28 CASSWTGAEQYF TGTGCCAGCAGTTGGACGGGCGCGGAGCAGTACTTC
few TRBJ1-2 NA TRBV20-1 CSASQGGESYGYTF TGCAGTGCTAGTCAGGGAGGGGAGTCCTATGGCTACACCTTC
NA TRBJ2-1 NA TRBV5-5 CASSLDLHNGQFF TGTGCCAGCAGCTTGGATCTTCACAATGGGCAGTTCTTC
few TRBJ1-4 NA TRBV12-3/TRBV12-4 CASSPGWKLFF TGTGCCAGCAGCCCAGGTTGGAAACTGTTTTTT
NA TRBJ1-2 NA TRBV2 CASGTLQATNYGYTF TGTGCCAGTGGAACGTTACAGGCAACTAACTATGGCTACACCTTC
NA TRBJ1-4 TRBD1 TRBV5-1 CASKWTGGYEKLFF TGCGCCAGTAAGTGGACAGGGGGGTATGAAAAACTGTTTTTT
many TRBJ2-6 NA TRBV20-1 CSAEVETGANVLTF TGCAGTGCCGAAGTGGAAACCGGGGCCAACGTCCTGACTTTC
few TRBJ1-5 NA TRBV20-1 CSARDMRQPQHF TGCAGTGCTAGAGATATGCGACAGCCCCAGCATTTT
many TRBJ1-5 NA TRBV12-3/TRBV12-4 CASSFGGVNQPQHF TGTGCCAGCAGTTTTGGAGGGGTAAATCAGCCCCAGCATTTT
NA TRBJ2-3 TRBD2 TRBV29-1 CSVVLTSGGTDTQYF TGCAGCGTTGTCCTCACTAGCGGGGGCACAGATACGCAGTATTTT
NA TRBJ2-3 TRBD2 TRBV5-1 CASSPKREWGTDTQYF TGCGCCAGCAGCCCTAAGCGGGAGTGGGGCACAGATACGCAGTATTTT
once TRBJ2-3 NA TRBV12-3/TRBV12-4 CASSLGVSTDAQYF TGTGCCAGCAGTTTGGGAGTGAGCACAGATGCGCAGTATTTT
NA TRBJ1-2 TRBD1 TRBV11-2 CASSQDREGNYGYTF TGTGCCAGCAGCCAGGACAGGGAAGGCAACTATGGCTACACCTTC
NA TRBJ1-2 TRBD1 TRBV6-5 CASRKQGANGYTF TGTGCCAGCAGGAAGCAGGGGGCGAATGGCTACACCTTC
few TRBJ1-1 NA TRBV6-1 CASSEFRDSSVPAFF TGTGCCAGCAGTGAATTTAGGGATTCTTCGGTTCCAGCTTTCTTT
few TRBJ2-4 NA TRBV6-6 CANRFQGSKNIRYF TGTGCCAACAGATTCCAAGGGTCCAAAAACATTCGGTACTTC
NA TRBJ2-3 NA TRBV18 CASSPRMTDTQYF TGTGCCAGCTCACCGCGGATGACAGATACGCAGTATTTT
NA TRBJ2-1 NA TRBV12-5 CASGLFDEQFF TGTGCTAGTGGTTTGTTCGATGAGCAGTTCTTC
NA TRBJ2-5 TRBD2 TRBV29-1 CSVEGAGLAEQETQYF TGCAGCGTTGAAGGCGCGGGACTAGCGGAACAAGAGACCCAGTACTTC
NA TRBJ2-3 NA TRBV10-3 CTISTLTDTQYF TGTACCATCAGTACGCTCACGGATACGCAGTATTTT
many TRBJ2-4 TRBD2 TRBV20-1 CSAKSSGAKNIQYF TGCAGTGCTAAGTCTAGCGGGGCCAAAAACATTCAGTACTTC
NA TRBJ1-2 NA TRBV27 CAISEREELLYGYTF TGTGCCATCAGTGAGCGGGAGGAACTCTTGTATGGCTACACCTTC
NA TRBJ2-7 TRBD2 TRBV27 CASSSSGTSGGAVYYEQYF TGTGCCAGCAGTTCCTCCGGGACTAGCGGGGGGGCCGTATACTACGAGCAGTACTTC
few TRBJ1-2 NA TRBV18 CASSPVQRSNYGYTF TGTGCCAGCTCACCGGTTCAACGGAGTAACTATGGCTACACCTTC
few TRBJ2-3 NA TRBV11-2 CASSLGVKLPDTQYF TGTGCCAGCAGCTTAGGGGTTAAACTCCCAGATACGCAGTATTTT
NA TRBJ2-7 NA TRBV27 CASSLRGLWRGPIYNEQYF TGTGCCAGCAGTTTAAGGGGACTATGGCGGGGGCCGATTTACAATGAGCAGTACTTC
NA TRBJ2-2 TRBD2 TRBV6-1 CASGLAGGLTGELFF TGTGCCAGCGGACTAGCGGGGGGGTTAACCGGGGAGCTGTTTTTT
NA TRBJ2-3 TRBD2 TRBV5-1 CASSPGGSGVTDTQYF TGCGCCAGCAGCCCCGGGGGTAGCGGGGTCACAGATACGCAGTATTTT
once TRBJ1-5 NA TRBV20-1 CSARVAGDSNQPQHF TGCAGTGCTAGAGTGGCAGGGGATAGCAATCAGCCCCAGCATTTT
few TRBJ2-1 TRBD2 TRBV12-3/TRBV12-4 CASRPTSGGAYNEQFF TGTGCCAGCAGACCCACTAGCGGGGGGGCCTACAATGAGCAGTTCTTC
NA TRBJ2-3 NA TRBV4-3 CASSQETSGAYTQYF TGCGCCAGCAGCCAAGAAACGTCCGGGGCTTATACGCAGTATTTT
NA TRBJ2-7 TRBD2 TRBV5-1 CASSPVRGGQDEQYF TGCGCCAGCAGCCCGGTGAGGGGAGGGCAAGACGAGCAGTACTTC
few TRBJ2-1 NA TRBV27 CASSSDIYEQFF TGTGCCAGCAGTTCCGACATCTATGAGCAGTTCTTC